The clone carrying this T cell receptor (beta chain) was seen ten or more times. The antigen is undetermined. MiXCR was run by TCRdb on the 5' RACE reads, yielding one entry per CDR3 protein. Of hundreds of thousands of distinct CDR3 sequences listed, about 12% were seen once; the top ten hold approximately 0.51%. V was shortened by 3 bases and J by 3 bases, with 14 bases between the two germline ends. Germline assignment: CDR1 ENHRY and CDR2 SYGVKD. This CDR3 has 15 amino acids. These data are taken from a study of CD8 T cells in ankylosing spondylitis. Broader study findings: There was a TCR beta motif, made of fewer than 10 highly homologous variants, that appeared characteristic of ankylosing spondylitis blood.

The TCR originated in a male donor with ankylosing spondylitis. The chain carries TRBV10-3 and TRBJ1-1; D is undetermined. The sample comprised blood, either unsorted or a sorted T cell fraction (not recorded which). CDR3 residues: CAISETRDGDTEAFF. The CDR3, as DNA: TGTGCCATCAGTGAAACGCGAGACGGTGACACTGAAGCTTTCTTT.